This T cell receptor beta chain was obtained from a study of patients with pleural tuberculosis. Germline assignment: CDR1 DFQATT and CDR2 SNEGSKA (reference sequence). The CDR3 has 13 amino acids. The germline V and J ends were trimmed by 5 bases and 4 bases, with 13 bases remaining between them. This clonotype was observed a handful of times. It may be a read error: a sequence one base away is much more abundant. TCRdb re-derived calls from the reads in MiXCR, one entry per CDR3 protein. The sample has 25,000 to 30,000 distinct CDR3 sequences, more than 15% seen once. The chain is built from TRBV20-1 and TRBJ2-3; D not certain. This clonotype was obtained from a human donor with pleural tuberculosis. What was sequenced was peripheral blood. This chain's CDR3 is CSARRPSPDTQYF. The CDR3 nucleotides are TGCAGTGCTCGAAGGCCGTCACCAGATACGCAGTATTTT.